This T cell receptor (beta chain) derives from a study of T cell clonotyping in hematopoietic cell transplantation. Study-level findings and limits: Broader posttransplant TCR repertoire diversity was predicted by graft donor and pretransplant recipient Inverse Simpson Index values.

To note about this clone: No antigen is known for it.

Assay used: immunoSEQ multiplex PCR; TCRdb lists only in-frame clones, some missing. The sample lists some 10,000 clones; approximately 89% were seen once. There are 12 residues in the CDR3. Recipient blood drawn about 28 days pretransplant and days 30, 100, 180 after. V is TRBV21-1 and J is TRBJ1-1; the table's D call, TRBD1, was not checked against the DNA. TRBV21-1 is tagged as a pseudogene. Source: PBMCs, taken 100 days after allogeneic stem cell transplant. The sequence was obtained from a female patient aged 60 to 70 who had an allogeneic stem cell transplant from an unrelated donor, so the T cells may come from the graft donor. Some clones in this sample may be carry-over from other donors' samples. In DNA form, the CDR3 reads TGTGTAAGGTCAGGGCGGTTCACTGAAGCTTTCTTT. Its translation: CVRSGRFTEAFF.